The 16 T cell receptor beta chains reported below all come from one sample, sequenced in a study of cytotoxic CD8 clonotypes in ibrutinib-treated CLL. The protocol was immunoSEQ multiplex PCR, while the TCRdb copy is restricted to in-frame clones and leaves out a portion. The sample records some 58,000 clones, about 72% being singletons. The material sequenced was PBMCs, taken after 12 months of ibrutinib treatment. The receptors were sampled from a human donor with chronic lymphocytic leukemia.

This clone was detected once. The chain combines TRBV6-1 with TRBJ2-1, with TRBD2 matching over 9 bases. CDR3 size: 13 residues. With V trimmed by 7 bases and J by 7 bases, 5 bases remained unmatched. The germline gives CDR1 MNHNS, CDR2 SASEGT. The CDR3 nucleotides are TGTGCCAGCAAGGCTAGCGGGACGAATGAGCAGTTCTTC. This encodes CASKASGTNEQFF.

The gene calls are TRBV9 and TRBJ1-2, with 12 bases matching TRBD1. The CDR3 consists of 17 residues. The germline CDR1 and CDR2 sequences are SGDLS and YYNGEE. The junction had 8 bases not matched to a gene; V was cut back by 2 bases and J by 3 bases. CDR3 amino acids: CASSVGTGGDRDYGYTF. The CDR3 DNA sequence: TGTGCCAGCAGCGTGGGGACAGGGGGCGACCGGGACTATGGCTACACCTTC.

The V gene is TRBV6-1, the J gene TRBJ2-3; D is ambiguous. V was pared by 1 base and J by 2 bases, with 10 bases between. The length of the CDR3 is 15 residues. Germline V gene lookup returns CDR1 MNHNS and CDR2 SASEGT. The CDR3 nucleotides are TGTGCCAGCAGTGAAGATGGCAGAGTCACAGATACGCAGTATTTT. It yields the protein CASSEDGRVTDTQYF.

This clone was counted ten times or more. Other DNA variants within this sample encode the same CDR3. This sequence joins TRBV5-1 and TRBJ2-3, with D hard to call. Trimming left V 2 bases short and J 0 bases short, with 7 bases between. The germline V gene has CDR1 SGHRS and CDR2 YFSETQ. The length of the CDR3 is 14 residues. The DNA of the CDR3 is TGCGCCAGCAGCTTAGGTCAGAGCACAGATACGCAGTATTTT. Translating it yields CASSLGQSTDTQYF. Full variable domain (rest looked up from reference TRBV5-1 and TRBJ2-3): KAGVTQTPRYLIKTRGQQVTLSCSPISGHRSVSWYQQTPGQGLQFLFEYFSETQRNKGNFPGRFSGRQFSNSRSEMNVSTLELGDSALYLCASSLGQSTDTQYFGPGTRLTVL.

The chain recombines TRBV5-6 with TRBJ2-1, with a tentative D call TRBD1 (5 bases). This CDR3 spans 17 amino acids. Trimming stripped 4 bases from V and 8 bases from J, with 25 bases between. Germline values: CDR1 SGHDT, CDR2 YYEEEE. Here the CDR3 DNA reads TGTGCCAGCAGCGAAGTCTCATGGCAGGGTTGGCGCGATGAGCAGTTCTTC. This translates into CASSEVSWQGWRDEQFF.

V usage is TRBV10-3 and J usage is TRBJ2-3, with D perhaps being TRBD1 or TRBD2 (7 bases each). This CDR3 has 14 amino acids. Germline lookup yields CDR1 ENHRY and CDR2 SYGVKD. V lost 6 bases and J lost 3, with 13 bases in between. Here the CDR3 DNA reads TGTGCCATCAGGGGGAGGGGACAGACAGATACGCAGTATTTT. Its protein is CAIRGRGQTDTQYF.

The chain joins TRBV29-1 to TRBJ2-1; 13 bases align to TRBD2. The V and J ends lost 5 bases and 4 bases, in that order; junction bases with no gene match: 2. Germline CDR1 SQVTM, CDR2 ANQGSEA. This CDR3 region has 14 residues. The CDR3 loop reads CSVRLAGGYNEQFF. CDR3 in DNA: TGCAGCGTTCGACTAGCGGGGGGATACAATGAGCAGTTCTTC.

The chain links TRBV5-1 to TRBJ2-1; D might be TRBD1 (5 bases). Germline CDR1 reads SGHRS; CDR2 reads YFSETQ. V was clipped by 0 bases and J by 4 bases, with 11 bases between them. The CDR3 has 15 amino acids. CDR3 protein: CASSLDSGKYNEQFF. The CDR3 region has the DNA TGCGCCAGCAGCTTGGACTCAGGGAAATACAATGAGCAGTTCTTC.

This clone was counted at least ten times. The rearrangement uses TRBV2 and TRBJ1-5; the D gene is possibly TRBD1 (5 bases). Trimming took 6 bases from V and 1 from J, leaving 13 bases between them. CDR3 length: 15 residues. CDR1 and CDR2 from the germline V gene are SNHLY and FYNNEI. In DNA form, the CDR3 reads TGTGCCAGCAGGGGGGTTACTGGCAGCAATCAGCCCCAGCATTTT. Amino acids: CASRGVTGSNQPQHF.

V gene TRBV19 combines with J gene TRBJ2-3, with D uncertain. CDR3 size: 13 residues. V lost 1 base and J lost 2, with 4 bases in between. The V gene's germline CDR1 is LNHDA and CDR2 SQIVND (reference sequence). In nucleotides, the CDR3 is TGTGCCAGTAGTATAGTTCTCACAGATACGCAGTATTTT. Protein product: CASSIVLTDTQYF.

J is TRBJ1-1 and V is TRBV10-2; D remains unclear. Per the germline V gene, CDR1 is WSHSY and CDR2 is SAAADI. V lost 4 bases and J 5 bases, leaving 11 bases between the germline ends. The CDR3 has 13 residues. The CDR3 coding sequence is TGCGCCAGCAGTGCCGTGCAGCGGACTGAAGCTTTCTTT. It translates to CASSAVQRTEAFF.

This clone has only a few counts. The CDR3 DNA follows: TGTGCCAGCAGTGGAGGCTACGAGACCCAGTACTTC. This codes for CASSGGYETQYF. The chain couples TRBV28 to TRBJ2-5; D possibly corresponds to TRBD2 (5 bases). CDR3 length: 12 residues. Trimming pared 5 bases from V and 5 bases from J, leaving 9 bases between. The germline CDR1 and CDR2 sequences are MDHEN and SYDVKM.

The chain has TRBV6-5 and TRBJ1-1; D possibly corresponds to TRBD1 (6 bases). V lost 5 bases and J lost 6, with 13 bases in between. The germline V gene encodes CDR1 MNHEY and CDR2 SVGAGI. The length of the CDR3 is 13 residues. Written as DNA, the CDR3 is TGTGCCAGCAGTCGACAACAGGGACCTGAAGCTTTCTTT. Amino acid sequence: CASSRQQGPEAFF.

This chain connects TRBV7-7 to TRBJ2-2, with 16 positions matching TRBD2. The CDR3 is 19 amino acids. CDR1 is SSHAT, CDR2 FNYEAQ, per germline (reference sequence). Trimming removed 5 bases from V and 4 bases from J; junction bases left unmatched: 10. The CDR3 sequence is CASSPGTSGRAQSTGELFF. The CDR3, as DNA: TGTGCCAGCAGCCCAGGGACTAGCGGGAGGGCCCAAAGCACCGGGGAGCTGTTTTTT.

V and J are TRBV29-1 and TRBJ2-7; D uncertain. CDR3 length equals 11 residues. The V gene's germline CDR1 is SQVTM and CDR2 ANQGSEA. V dropped 4 bases and J dropped 3 bases, with 7 bases sitting between them. The DNA of the CDR3 is TGCAGCGTTGTAATGGTCTACGAGCAGTACTTC. Protein: CSVVMVYEQYF.

The V and J genes are TRBV5-4 and TRBJ2-7, with TRBD2 matching over 14 bases. Germline CDR1 is SGHNT and CDR2 is YYREEE (reference sequence). V lost 4 bases to trimming and J lost 3 bases; unmatched junction nucleotides: 3. The CDR3 is 15 amino acids. The CDR3 sequence is CASSKGTSGSYEQYF. CDR3 coding DNA: TGTGCCAGCAGCAAAGGGACTAGCGGGAGCTACGAGCAGTACTTC.